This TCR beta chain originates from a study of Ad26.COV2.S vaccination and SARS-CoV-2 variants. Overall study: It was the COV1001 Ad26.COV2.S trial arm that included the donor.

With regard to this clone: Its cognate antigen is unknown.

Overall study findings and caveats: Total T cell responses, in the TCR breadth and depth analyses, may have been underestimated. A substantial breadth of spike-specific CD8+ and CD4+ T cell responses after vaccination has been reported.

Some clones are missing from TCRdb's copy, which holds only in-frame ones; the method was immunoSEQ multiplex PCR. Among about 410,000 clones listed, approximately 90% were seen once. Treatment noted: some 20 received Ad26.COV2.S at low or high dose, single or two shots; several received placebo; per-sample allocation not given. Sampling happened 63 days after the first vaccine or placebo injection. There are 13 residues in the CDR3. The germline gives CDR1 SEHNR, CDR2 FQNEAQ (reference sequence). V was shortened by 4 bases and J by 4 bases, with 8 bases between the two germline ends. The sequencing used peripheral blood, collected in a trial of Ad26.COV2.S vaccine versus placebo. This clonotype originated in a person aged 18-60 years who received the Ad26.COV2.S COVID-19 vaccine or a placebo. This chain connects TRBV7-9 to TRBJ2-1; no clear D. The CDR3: CASSSQVYNEQFF. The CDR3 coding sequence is TGTGCCAGCAGCTCCCAGGTTTACAATGAGCAGTTCTTC.